This passage covers 5 T cell receptor beta chains from one sample sequenced in a study of T cell repertoires in cytomegalovirus infection. TCRdb reprocessed the reads with MiXCR, giving one entry per CDR3 protein. The repertoire consists of 600,000 to 800,000 distinct CDR3 sequences, with roughly 26% occurring once and the leading ten covering roughly 8%. Sequenced input: CD8+ T cells from PBMCs. These receptors came from a human donor in good health (CMV status not recorded). Some clones in this sample may be carry-over from other donors' samples.

The rearrangement links TRBV19 to TRBJ2-5; no reliable D call. Between the trimmed V and J ends, which lost 9 bases and 3 bases, there was a span of 14 bases. The CDR3 has 13 residues. Per the germline V gene, CDR1 is LNHDA and CDR2 is SQIVND (reference sequence). The CDR3 DNA sequence: TGTGCCAGCCGACGGGCTGCGGAAGAGACCCAGTACTTC. Protein: CASRRAAEETQYF.

As for this clonotype: A much larger clone lies a single base off, so this may be a read error. V gene TRBV6-2 or TRBV6-3 combines with J gene TRBJ2-1; 12 bases align to TRBD1. The germline gives CDR1 MNHEY, CDR2 SVGEGT. The CDR3 is 17 amino acids. The V gene end was trimmed by 5 bases and the J gene end by 7 bases; junction bases not matched to a gene: 12. The CDR3 here is CASSTPGQGAIENEQFF. CDR3 DNA sequence: TGTGCCAGCAGTACCCCGGGACAGGGGGCGATTGAGAATGAGCAGTTCTTC.

As for this clonotype: A single base separates this from a much larger clone, so it may be a read error. The chain carries TRBV6-1 and TRBJ1-5; TRBD1 might be the D (6 bases). The CDR3 runs to 16 residues. Germline V gene lookup returns CDR1 MNHNS and CDR2 SASEGT. CDR3 nucleotides: TGTGTCAGCAGTGAATTTTTTTGGGACACCAATCAGCCCCAGCATTTT. Translated, it gives CVSSEFFWDTNQPQHF.

This clonotype was picked up a small number of times. J is TRBJ2-5 and V is TRBV11-2; a possible D gene is TRBD2 (5 bases). This CDR3 has 14 amino acids. Trimming left V 1 base short and J 7 bases short, with 13 bases between. CDR1 is SGHAT and CDR2 is FQNNGV in the germline V gene. The CDR3, as DNA: TGTGCCAGCAGCTTAGGAACGGCCGAGGGGACCCAGTACTTC. Protein product: CASSLGTAEGTQYF.

This clonotype appeared a single time. The chain combines TRBV28 with TRBJ1-2, with 7 bases fitting TRBD1. From germline, CDR1 is MDHEN and CDR2 SYDVKM. V lost 3 bases and J lost 2; bases outside the gene matches: 3. The CDR3 consists of 14 residues. The CDR3 here is CASSLWDRNYGYTF. CDR3 nucleotide sequence: TGTGCCAGCAGTTTGTGGGACAGAAACTATGGCTACACCTTC.